These T cell receptor beta chains were read from a single sample in a study of cytomegalovirus exposure and HLA in healthy donors. Assay used: immunoSEQ multiplex PCR; TCRdb lists only in-frame clones, some missing. This table has 150,000 to 200,000 clones, under 80% appearing once. Sequencing was carried out using PBMCs. The receptors were sampled from a middle-aged man in good health and CMV-seronegative. Both conserved end residues are part of each CDR3. A D gene is named only where the DNA matches it firmly. Clone size appears in some rows only: once, few, many, or a class for an expanded clone.

V gene	J gene	clone size	D gene	CDR3 DNA	CDR3 protein
TRBV29-1	TRBJ2-3	.	TRBD2	TGCAGCGTTGACCAGGCGCGGGGGTGGACAGATACGCAGTATTTT	CSVDQARGWTDTQYF
TRBV11-3	TRBJ2-1	few	TRBD1	TGTGCCAGCAGCTTGAGGGGGGCGGGACAGGGCTACAATGAGCAGTTCTTC	CASSLRGAGQGYNEQFF
TRBV29-1	TRBJ1-1	.	TRBD1	TGCAGCGCAGGACAGGATCGCACTGAAGCTTTCTTT	CSAGQDRTEAFF
TRBV2	TRBJ1-4	.	.	TGTGCCAGCAGCATAGTTGAAAAACTGTTTTTT	CASSIVEKLFF
TRBV19	TRBJ1-1	.	.	TGTGCCAGTAGTATTCGGGGGGCCGGCACTGAAGCTTTCTTT	CASSIRGAGTEAFF
TRBV14	TRBJ1-3	.	.	TGTGCCAGCAGCCAATCCCCGACAGGTGAGTATAGAAACACCATATATTTT	CASSQSPTGEYRNTIYF
TRBV13	TRBJ2-1	few	TRBD2	TGTGCCAGCAGCCCCGGACTAGCGGGAGGGTCCTACAATGAGCAGTTCTTC	CASSPGLAGGSYNEQFF
TRBV5-1	TRBJ1-1	.	TRBD1	TGCGCCAGCAGTTGGAGGACAGGGGCGGCGGTTGACACTGAAGCTTTCTTT	CASSWRTGAAVDTEAFF
TRBV7-2	TRBJ2-3	few	TRBD2	TGTGCCAGCAGCTTACGAGCGGGAGGGCGTGGAGATACGCAGTATTTT	CASSLRAGGRGDTQYF
TRBV28	TRBJ2-3	.	TRBD1	TGTGCCAGCAGCCGGATGGGACAGGGAAAGTCAGCAGATACGCAGTATTTT	CASSRMGQGKSADTQYF
TRBV4-1	TRBJ2-1	.	.	TGCGCCAGCAGCCACCTAAGGGGGTCCTACAATGAGCAGTTCTTC	CASSHLRGSYNEQFF
TRBV19	TRBJ2-3	.	TRBD1	TGTGCCAGTAGTGGACAGGGACGAATCACAGATACGCAGTATTTT	CASSGQGRITDTQYF
TRBV19	TRBJ2-1	.	TRBD2	TGTGCCAGTAGTATGGGGGCTAGCGGGAGGATCAAATACAATGAGCAGTTCTTC	CASSMGASGRIKYNEQFF
TRBV19	TRBJ1-3	.	.	TGTGCCTCTAGGCCCGCTGGTGGAAACACCATATATTTT	CASRPAGGNTIYF
TRBV19	TRBJ1-1	few	TRBD1	TGTGCCAGTAGTCCACGACTGACAGGGAAGAACACTGAAGCTTTCTTT	CASSPRLTGKNTEAFF
TRBV5-6	TRBJ1-4	.	TRBD1	TGTGCCAGCAGCGTGGGGACAGGGTTTAATGAAAAACTGTTTTTT	CASSVGTGFNEKLFF
TRBV7-6	TRBJ2-3	once	TRBD2	TGTGCCAGCAGCTTAAAGGGACTAGCGGGAGTCGGGGGCACAGATACGCAGTATTTT	CASSLKGLAGVGGTDTQYF
TRBV9	TRBJ1-3	.	.	TGTGCCAGCAGCGTAGCGACGGGGGGAATTGGAAACACCATATATTTT	CASSVATGGIGNTIYF
TRBV4-1	TRBJ1-5	.	.	TGCGCCAGCAGCCAAGGAGGGCAGGGAGGGAATCAGCCCCAGCATTTT	CASSQGGQGGNQPQHF
TRBV27	TRBJ1-6	.	.	TGTGCCAGCAGGACGACAGGTCCTAATTCACCCCTCCACTTT	CASRTTGPNSPLHF
TRBV6-5	TRBJ2-7	few	TRBD1	TGTGCCAGCATTCCGGGACAGGGAGGTCACGAGCAGTACTTC	CASIPGQGGHEQYF
TRBV18	TRBJ2-1	once	TRBD1	TGTGCCAGGAGAGGCCACCGGGACAGGGTCTCCTACAATGAGCAGTTCTTC	CARRGHRDRVSYNEQFF
TRBV7-9	TRBJ2-1	.	TRBD2	TGTGCCAGCAGCTTAAGGGGTCGGGGGGGAAATGAGCAGTTCTTC	CASSLRGRGGNEQFF
TRBV6-5	TRBJ1-5	.	.	TGTGCCAGCAGTTACTCGGCGGGTCAGCCCCAGCATTTT	CASSYSAGQPQHF
TRBV20-1	TRBJ1-2	.	.	TGCAGGGGGCTTGGCTACACCTTC	CRGLGYTF
TRBV6-5	TRBJ1-5	.	TRBD1	TGTGCCAGCAGAGGTCAGGGGGCGAGTCAGCCCCAGCATTTT	CASRGQGASQPQHF
TRBV18	TRBJ1-1	.	TRBD1	TGTGCCAGCTCCCCCGCCCAGGGGGTTGATGAAGCTTTCTTT	CASSPAQGVDEAFF
TRBV19	TRBJ2-3	.	TRBD1	TGTGCCAGTAGCAACGACAGGGGGCAGGGAGATACGCAGTATTTT	CASSNDRGQGDTQYF
TRBV5-6	TRBJ1-1	.	TRBD1	TGTGCCAGCAGCTGGTGGGGACAGGGGAAGAGTGAAGCTTTCTTT	CASSWWGQGKSEAFF
TRBV29-1	TRBJ2-7	.	.	TGCAGCGCCGAGGACAGTCAACGTGCCTACGAGCAGTACTTC	CSAEDSQRAYEQYF
TRBV27	TRBJ2-1	.	TRBD2	TGTGCCAGCAGTCTGACTAGCGGGTATCAAGCGCAGCAGTTCTTC	CASSLTSGYQAQQFF
TRBV21-1	TRBJ2-3	.	.	TGTGCCAGCAGCAAAGTTAGACTTTGCACAGATACGCAGTATTTT	CASSKVRLCTDTQYF
TRBV18	TRBJ1-1	.	.	TGTGCCAGCTCACCACGGGGAAAAGTACAGGGAGGGAGCACTGAAGCTTTCTTT	CASSPRGKVQGGSTEAFF
TRBV9	TRBJ2-3	once	TRBD2	TGTGCCAGCAGCGGAACTAGCGGGGGGGCCCCAGATACGCAGTATTTT	CASSGTSGGAPDTQYF
TRBV29-1	TRBJ2-1	.	.	TGCAGCGTTGAAGATTATCCTAGCGCCTCCTACAATGAGCAGTTCTTC	CSVEDYPSASYNEQFF
TRBV5-1	TRBJ2-7	.	TRBD2	TGCGCCAGCAGCGGGACCCTCAGCGGGAGCTACGAGCAGTACTTC	CASSGTLSGSYEQYF